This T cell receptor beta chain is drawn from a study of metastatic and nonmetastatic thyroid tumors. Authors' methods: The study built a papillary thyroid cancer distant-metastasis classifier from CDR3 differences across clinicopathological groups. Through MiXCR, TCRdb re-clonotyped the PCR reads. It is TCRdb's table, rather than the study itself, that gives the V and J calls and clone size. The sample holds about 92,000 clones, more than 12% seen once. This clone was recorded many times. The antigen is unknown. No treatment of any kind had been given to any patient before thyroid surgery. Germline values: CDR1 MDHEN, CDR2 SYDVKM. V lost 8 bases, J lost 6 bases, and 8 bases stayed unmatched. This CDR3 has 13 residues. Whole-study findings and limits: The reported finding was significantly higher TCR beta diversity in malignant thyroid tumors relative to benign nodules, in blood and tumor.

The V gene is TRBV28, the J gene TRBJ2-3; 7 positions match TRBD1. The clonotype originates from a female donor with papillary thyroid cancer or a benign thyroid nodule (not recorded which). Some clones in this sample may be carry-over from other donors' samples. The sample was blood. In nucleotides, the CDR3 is TGTGCCAGCGAGGGGACAGTCACGGATACGCAGTATTTT. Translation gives CASEGTVTDTQYF.